This T cell receptor (beta chain) was captured in a study of T cell changes during pregnancy in multiple sclerosis. Sequenced by immunoSEQ multiplex PCR; TCRdb stores in-frame clones only, minus some. The table shows approximately 89,000 clones, with 94% occurring only once. Germline assignment: CDR1 KGHSH and CDR2 LQKENI. The CDR3 contains 14 residues. Losses at the gene ends were 3 bases for V and 4 bases for J; bases not matched to a gene: 4. The rearrangement joins TRBV18 to TRBJ1-2; TRBD1 aligns across 8 bases. This TCR was recovered from a female donor with multiple sclerosis, enrolled in a pregnancy study. The sample here was peripheral blood, taken in the third trimester of pregnancy. The CDR3 bases are TGTGCCAGCTCACCCCCAGGGGGCGGCTATGGCTACACCTTC. Translation: CASSPPGGGYGYTF.